This T cell receptor (beta chain) is from a study of patients and donors after allogeneic stem cell transplantation. Germline V gene data show CDR1 as SEHNR and CDR2 as FQNEAQ (reference sequence). CDR3 length: 16 amino acids. MiXCR was run by TCRdb on the RT-PCR reads, yielding one entry per CDR3 protein. The sample lists 410,000 or so distinct CDR3 sequences, approximately 16% occurring once. This clonotype was observed a handful of times. One end of the junction varies from germline; a read error may be responsible. Sample: blood, either unsorted or a sorted T cell fraction (not recorded which). This clonotype was sampled from a human donor who was either an allogeneic HSCT recipient or a stem cell or donor lymphocyte infusion donor (not recorded which). It is not recorded whose cells these are; they may come from a transplant donor. This chain links TRBV7-9 with TRBJ2-1; the match to TRBD2 covers 10 bases. CDR3 residues: CASSLAVAGGGSEQFF. For the CDR3, the DNA is TGTGCCAGCAGTTTAGCGGTAGCGGGGGGCGGGAGTGAGCAGTTCTTC.